Sequencing of this T cell receptor (beta chain) was carried out in a study of blood T cell repertoires in COVID-19. About the research overall: Some COVID-19 samples were acute and others convalescent; all came from the United States, Italy and Spain. Sample material is recorded as cDNA or gDNA derived from T cells, B-cell-depleted T cells, or PBMCs.

This CDR3 has 13 residues. Germline assignment: CDR1 SGHAT and CDR2 FQNNGV. V gave up 5 bases and J gave up 5 bases; unmatched junction bases: 2. Everyone who took part was 18 to 89 years old, and they came from fewer than 25 US areas. Recovery meant two consecutive negative NP/OP PCR tests, professional clearance, or resolved symptoms. TCRdb keeps only in-frame clones here, not all; method: immunoSEQ multiplex PCR. This sample has roughly 300,000 clones; 85% occur once, and the top ten carry roughly 2.5%. Material for sequencing was PBMCs or T cells enriched from blood (not recorded which). The rearrangement uses TRBV11-2 and TRBJ1-5; 8 nucleotides agree with TRBD1. This TCR came from a woman between 50 and 59 years old who had recovered from COVID-19. CDR3 in amino acids: CASSQGAYQPQHF. The CDR3 DNA reads TGTGCCAGCAGCCAGGGGGCGTATCAGCCCCAGCATTTT. The whole variable domain, filled in from reference TRBV11-2 and TRBJ1-5, reads EAGVAQSPRYKIIEKRQSVAFWCNPISGHATLYWYQQILGQGPKLLIQFQNNGVVDDSQLPKDRFSAERLKGVDSTLKIQPAKLEDSAVYLCASSQGAYQPQHFGDGTRLSIL.